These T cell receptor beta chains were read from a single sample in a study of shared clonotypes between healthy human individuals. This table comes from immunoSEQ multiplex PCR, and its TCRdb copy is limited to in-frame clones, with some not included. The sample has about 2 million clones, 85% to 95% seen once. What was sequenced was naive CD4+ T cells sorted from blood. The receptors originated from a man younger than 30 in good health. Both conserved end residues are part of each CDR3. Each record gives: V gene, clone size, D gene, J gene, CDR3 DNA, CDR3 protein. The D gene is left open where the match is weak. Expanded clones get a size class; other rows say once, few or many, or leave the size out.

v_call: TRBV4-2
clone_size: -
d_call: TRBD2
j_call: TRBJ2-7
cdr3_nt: TGTGCCAGCAGCCAAGAGTTATTAGCGGGGGGAACCTACGAGCAGTACTTC
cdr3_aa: CASSQELLAGGTYEQYF

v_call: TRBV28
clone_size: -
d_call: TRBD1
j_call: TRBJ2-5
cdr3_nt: TGTGCCAGCAGTTCGGACAGGGGTGGGGAGACCCAGTACTTC
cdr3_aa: CASSSDRGGETQYF

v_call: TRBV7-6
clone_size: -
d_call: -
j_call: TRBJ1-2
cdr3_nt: TGTGCCAGCAGCTTCGACAGCGCAAATACCCGCTTTGGCTACACCTTC
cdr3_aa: CASSFDSANTRFGYTF

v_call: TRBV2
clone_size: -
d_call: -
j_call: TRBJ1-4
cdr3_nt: TGTGCCAGCAGCCCCGGGACCCCAACTAATGAAAAACTGTTTTTT
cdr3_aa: CASSPGTPTNEKLFF

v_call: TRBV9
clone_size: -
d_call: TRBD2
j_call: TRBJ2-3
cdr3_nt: TGTGCCAGCAGCTCCCTTCGAGCGGGGGGTCCAGGGCAGTATTTT
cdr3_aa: CASSSLRAGGPGQYF

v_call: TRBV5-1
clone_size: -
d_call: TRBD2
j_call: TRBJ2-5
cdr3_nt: TGCGCCAGCAGCAGGGCTAGCGGCCAAGAGACCCAGTACTTC
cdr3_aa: CASSRASGQETQYF

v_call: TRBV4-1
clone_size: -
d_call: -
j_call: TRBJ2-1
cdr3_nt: TGCGCCAGCAGCCGTGACGGGATCAATGAGCAGTTCTTC
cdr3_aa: CASSRDGINEQFF

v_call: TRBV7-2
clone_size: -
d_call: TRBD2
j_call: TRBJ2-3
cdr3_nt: TGTGCCAGCAGCTCATGGCGGGGGTCCACAGATACGCAGTATTTT
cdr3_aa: CASSSWRGSTDTQYF

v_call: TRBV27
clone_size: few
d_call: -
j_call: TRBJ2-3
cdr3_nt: TGTGCCAGCAGTCCCCGGCCACAGGGTTCCACAGATACGCAGTATTTT
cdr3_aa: CASSPRPQGSTDTQYF

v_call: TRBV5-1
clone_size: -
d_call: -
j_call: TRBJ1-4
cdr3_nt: TGCGCCAGCAGCTTACGGGCGACTAATGAAAAACTGTTTTTT
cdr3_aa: CASSLRATNEKLFF

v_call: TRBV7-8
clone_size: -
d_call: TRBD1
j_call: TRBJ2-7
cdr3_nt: TGTGCCAGCAGCTTAGGGGGGACAGGAAGGAACGAGCAGTACTTC
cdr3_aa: CASSLGGTGRNEQYF

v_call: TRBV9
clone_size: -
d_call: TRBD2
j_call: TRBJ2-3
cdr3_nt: TGTGCCAGCAGCGTAGCTGGGCTAGCGGGAGCCGATACGCAGTATTTT
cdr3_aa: CASSVAGLAGADTQYF

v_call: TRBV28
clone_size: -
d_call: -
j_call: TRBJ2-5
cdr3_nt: TGTGCCAGCAGTGTGACCGTGGAAGAGACCCAGTACTTC
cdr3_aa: CASSVTVEETQYF

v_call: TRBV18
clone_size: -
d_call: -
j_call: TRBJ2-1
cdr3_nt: TGTGCCAGCTCACCACCGGCTCGGGGGGCAGGCAATGAGCAGTTCTTC
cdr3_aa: CASSPPARGAGNEQFF

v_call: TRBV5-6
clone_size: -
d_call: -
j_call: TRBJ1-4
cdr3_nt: TGTGCCAGCAGCTCCCCGGGTCGCCCCTCGGGAGAAAAACTGTTTTTT
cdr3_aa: CASSSPGRPSGEKLFF

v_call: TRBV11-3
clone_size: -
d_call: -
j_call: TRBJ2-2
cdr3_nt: TGTGCCAGCAGCTTAGAAGTTACCCGGGGTCCCGGGGAGCTGTTTTTT
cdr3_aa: CASSLEVTRGPGELFF

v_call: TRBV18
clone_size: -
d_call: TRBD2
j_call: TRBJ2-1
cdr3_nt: TGTGCCAGCTCACCGGGACTAGCTCGGGGTCCCTACAATGAGCAGTTCTTC
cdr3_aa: CASSPGLARGPYNEQFF

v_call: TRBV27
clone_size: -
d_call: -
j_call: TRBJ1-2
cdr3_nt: TGTGCCAGCAGTTTTTCCGGGGCGAACTATGGCTACACCTTC
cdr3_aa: CASSFSGANYGYTF

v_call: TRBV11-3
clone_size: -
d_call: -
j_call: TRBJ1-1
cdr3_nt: TGTGCCAGCAGCTTAGGGGGGAACACTGAAGCTTTCTTT
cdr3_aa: CASSLGGNTEAFF

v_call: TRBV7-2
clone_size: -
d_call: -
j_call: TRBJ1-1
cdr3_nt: TGTGCCAGCAGCCCTACAGGGAATACTAAGACTGAAGCTTTCTTT
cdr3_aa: CASSPTGNTKTEAFF

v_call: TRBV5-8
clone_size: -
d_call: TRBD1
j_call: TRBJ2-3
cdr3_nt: TGCGCCAGCAGCTTGGTCAGTGTTGCGGACAGGGGAATGACGCAGTATTTT
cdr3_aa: CASSLVSVADRGMTQYF

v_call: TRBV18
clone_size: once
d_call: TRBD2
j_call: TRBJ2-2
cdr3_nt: TGTGCCAGCTCACCATCAGGCTCGGGCAGTAGCGGGAACGCCGGGGAGCTGTTTTTT
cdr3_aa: CASSPSGSGSSGNAGELFF

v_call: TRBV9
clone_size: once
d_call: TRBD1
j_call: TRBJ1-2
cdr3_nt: TGTGCCAGCAGCGTCAGCCCCGCCACAGGGGATGGCTACACCTTC
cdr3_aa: CASSVSPATGDGYTF

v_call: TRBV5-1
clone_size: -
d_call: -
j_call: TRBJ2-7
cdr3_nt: TGCGCCAGCAGCTCCGGGAGCGCCTACGAGCAGTACTTC
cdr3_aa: CASSSGSAYEQYF

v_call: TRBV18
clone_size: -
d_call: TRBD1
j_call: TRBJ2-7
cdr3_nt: TGTGCCAGCTCACCACCCCAGGGGGCTCACGAGCAGTACTTC
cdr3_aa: CASSPPQGAHEQYF

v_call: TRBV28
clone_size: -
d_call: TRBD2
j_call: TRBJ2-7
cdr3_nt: TGTGCCAGCAGTTCCGCGACTAGCGGGGCCTACGAGCAGTACTTC
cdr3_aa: CASSSATSGAYEQYF

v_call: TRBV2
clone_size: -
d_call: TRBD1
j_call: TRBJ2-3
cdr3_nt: TGTGCCAGCAGCTTGGACAGGGGCAGCACAGATACGCAGTATTTT
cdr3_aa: CASSLDRGSTDTQYF

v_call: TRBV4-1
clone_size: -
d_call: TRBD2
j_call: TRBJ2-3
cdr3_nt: TGCGCCAGCAGCCAAGATCCGGGAGGAGATACGCAGTATTTT
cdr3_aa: CASSQDPGGDTQYF

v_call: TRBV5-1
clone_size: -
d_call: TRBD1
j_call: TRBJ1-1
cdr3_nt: TGCGCCAGCAGCCCAGACAGGGATGAAGCTTTCTTT
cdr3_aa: CASSPDRDEAFF

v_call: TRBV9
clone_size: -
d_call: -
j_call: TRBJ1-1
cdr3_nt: TGTGCCAGCAGCGTAGCTACGGCGAACACTGAAGCTTTCTTT
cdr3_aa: CASSVATANTEAFF

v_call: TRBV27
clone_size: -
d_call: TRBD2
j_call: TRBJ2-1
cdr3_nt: TGTGCCAGCAGTTCTCAAGCGGGAGGGCCAAATGAGCAGTTCTTC
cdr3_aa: CASSSQAGGPNEQFF

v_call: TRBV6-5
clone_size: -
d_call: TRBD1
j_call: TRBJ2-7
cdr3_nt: TGTGCCAGCAGACCTACAGGGGTTCCCTACGAGCAGTACTTC
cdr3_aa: CASRPTGVPYEQYF

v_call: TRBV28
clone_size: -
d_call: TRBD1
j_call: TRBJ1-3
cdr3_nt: TGTGCCAGCAGTTCCTCAGGGGGCGTCGGAAACACCATATATTTT
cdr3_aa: CASSSSGGVGNTIYF

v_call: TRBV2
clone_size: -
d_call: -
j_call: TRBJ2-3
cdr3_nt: TGTGCCAGCGGCGGGACAGCCGGCAACACAGATACGCAGTATTTT
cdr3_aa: CASGGTAGNTDTQYF

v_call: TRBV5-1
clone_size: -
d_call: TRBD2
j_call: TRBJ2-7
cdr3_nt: TGCGCCAGCAGCTTCCTAGCGGGAGGGCCAGGGTCCTACGAGCAGTACTTC
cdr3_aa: CASSFLAGGPGSYEQYF

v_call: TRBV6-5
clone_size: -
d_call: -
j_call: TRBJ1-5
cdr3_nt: TGTGCCAGCAGTACGACACCCCCGGGGGGTCAGCCCCAGCATTTT
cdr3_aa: CASSTTPPGGQPQHF

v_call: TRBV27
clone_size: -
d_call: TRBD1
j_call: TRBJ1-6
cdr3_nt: TGTGCCAGCAGTCTTAAGGACAGGGGGGAGTCACCCCTCCACTTT
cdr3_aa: CASSLKDRGESPLHF

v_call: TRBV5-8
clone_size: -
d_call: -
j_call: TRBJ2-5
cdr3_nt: TGTGCCAGCAGCTTGATGATCGTTCAAGAGACCCAGTACTTC
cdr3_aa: CASSLMIVQETQYF

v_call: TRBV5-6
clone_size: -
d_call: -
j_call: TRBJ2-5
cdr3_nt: TGTGCCAGCAGCTTGATTGGACCGAAAGAGACCCAGTACTTC
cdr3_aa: CASSLIGPKETQYF

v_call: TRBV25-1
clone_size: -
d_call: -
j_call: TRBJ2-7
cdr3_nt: TGTGCCAGCAGTGGTGGAGGATCCTACGAGCAGTACTTC
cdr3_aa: CASSGGGSYEQYF

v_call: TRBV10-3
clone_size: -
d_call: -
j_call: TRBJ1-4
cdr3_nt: TGTGCCATCAGTGAGTCGCCAGGGAAAAATGAAAAACTGTTTTTT
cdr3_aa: CAISESPGKNEKLFF

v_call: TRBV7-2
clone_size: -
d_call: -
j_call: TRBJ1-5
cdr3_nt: TGTGCCAGCAGCCCACAGGGTCGCAATCAGCCCCAGCATTTT
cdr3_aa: CASSPQGRNQPQHF

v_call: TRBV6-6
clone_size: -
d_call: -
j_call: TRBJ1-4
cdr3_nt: TGTGCCAGCAGTTACAGGGCAACTAATGAAAAACTGTTTTTT
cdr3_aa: CASSYRATNEKLFF

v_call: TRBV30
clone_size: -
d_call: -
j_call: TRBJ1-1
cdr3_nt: TGTGCCTGGAGTGAACAGGGAGGAACTGAAGCTTTCTTT
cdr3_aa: CAWSEQGGTEAFF

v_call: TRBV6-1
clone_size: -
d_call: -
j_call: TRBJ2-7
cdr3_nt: TGTGCCAGCAGATCGGAGGCCGGCGCTACCTACGAGCAGTACTTC
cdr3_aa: CASRSEAGATYEQYF

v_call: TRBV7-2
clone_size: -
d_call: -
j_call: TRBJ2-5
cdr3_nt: TGTGCCAGCGCGCCCGAGCGGAGAGAGACCCAGTACTTC
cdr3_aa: CASAPERRETQYF

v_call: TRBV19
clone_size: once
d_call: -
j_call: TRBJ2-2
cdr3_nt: TGTGCCAGTAGACCTGACCTCAACACCGGGGAGCTGTTTTTT
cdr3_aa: CASRPDLNTGELFF

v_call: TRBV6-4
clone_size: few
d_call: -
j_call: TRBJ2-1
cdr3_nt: TGTGCCAGCAGTGACTCGGGTTCCTCCTACAATGAGCAGTTCTTC
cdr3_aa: CASSDSGSSYNEQFF

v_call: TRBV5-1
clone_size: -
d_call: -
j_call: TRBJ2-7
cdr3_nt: TGCGCCAGCAGCTTGGCGGGACCACCAACCGAGCAGTACTTC
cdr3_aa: CASSLAGPPTEQYF

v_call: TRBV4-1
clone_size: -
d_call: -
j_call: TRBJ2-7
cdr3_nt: TGCGCCAGCAGCCCGGGCGCGGGGGCGCAATCCTACGAGCAGTACTTC
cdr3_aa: CASSPGAGAQSYEQYF

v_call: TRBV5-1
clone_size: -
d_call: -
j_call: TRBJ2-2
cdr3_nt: TGCGCCAGCAGCTTGGATGCTGCGAACACCGGGGAGCTGTTTTTT
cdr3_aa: CASSLDAANTGELFF

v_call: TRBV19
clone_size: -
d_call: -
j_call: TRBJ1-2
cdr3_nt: TGTGCCAGTACTTACAGGGAGGGCTATGGCTACACCTTC
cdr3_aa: CASTYREGYGYTF

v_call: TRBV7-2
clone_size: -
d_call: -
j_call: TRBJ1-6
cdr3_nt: TGTGCCAGCAGCCCCCCCAACGGTGGAGCTAATTCACCCCTCCACTTT
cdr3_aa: CASSPPNGGANSPLHF

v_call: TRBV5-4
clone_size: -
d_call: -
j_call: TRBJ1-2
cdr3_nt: TGTGCCAGCAGCTCCAGTGTAAGGGGGTTAACGAACTATGGCTACACCTTC
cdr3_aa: CASSSSVRGLTNYGYTF

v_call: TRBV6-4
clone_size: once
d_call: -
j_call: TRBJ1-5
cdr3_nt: TGTGCCAGCAGTGACCGAAGGAACAATCAGCCCCAGCATTTT
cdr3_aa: CASSDRRNNQPQHF

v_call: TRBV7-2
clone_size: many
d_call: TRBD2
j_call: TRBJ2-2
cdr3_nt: TGTGCCAGCAGCTTGGCGGCGGGGGTGAACACCGGGGAGCTGTTTTTT
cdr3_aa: CASSLAAGVNTGELFF

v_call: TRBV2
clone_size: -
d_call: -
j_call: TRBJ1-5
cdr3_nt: TGTGCCAGCAGAAGTGACGCAGAGCCCCAGCATTTT
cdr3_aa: CASRSDAEPQHF

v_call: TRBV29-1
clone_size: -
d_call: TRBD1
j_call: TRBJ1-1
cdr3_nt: TGCAGCGTTGAAGTCCTCCCCGAGACAGGGCTCACTGAAGCTTTCTTT
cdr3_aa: CSVEVLPETGLTEAFF